A single sample is the source of the 10 T cell receptor beta chains below, sequenced in a study of T-cell reconstitution after alpha-beta-depleted transplantation in children. Unique molecular identifiers tagged the TCRbeta library. TCRdb recomputed calls from the PCR reads with MiXCR, one row per CDR3 protein. This table has 400,000 to 500,000 distinct CDR3 sequences, about a tenth appearing once. Specimen: PBMCs from the stem cell graft donor, collected from the stem cell graft. The receptors derive from a human donor who donated a stem cell graft to a child with acute myeloid leukemia.

The V and J genes are TRBV7-8 and TRBJ2-7; 8 bases line up with TRBD1. There are 16 residues in the CDR3. The germline V gene has CDR1 SGHVS and CDR2 FQNEAQ. V was clipped by 0 bases and J by 3 bases; unmatched bases: 7. The DNA of the CDR3 is TGTGCCAGCAGCTTAGCCGGACAGGGAGGATTCTACGAGCAGTACTTC. Translation: CASSLAGQGGFYEQYF.

The chain carries TRBV5-1 and TRBJ2-5; perhaps TRBD2 as D (6 bases). The V end lost 0 bases, the J end lost 0 bases, and 15 bases lay between the germline ends. The CDR3 spans 17 residues. Germline CDR1 SGHRS, CDR2 YFSETQ. Here the CDR3 DNA reads TGCGCCAGCAGCTTGGTGGGGGGACCTCGGTACCAAGAGACCCAGTACTTC. This gives the protein CASSLVGGPRYQETQYF.

The genes are TRBV5-1 and TRBJ2-1, with a tentative D call TRBD2 (6 bases). CDR1 is SGHRS, CDR2 YFSETQ, per germline. The CDR3 extends over 12 amino acids. With 8 bases removed from V and 3 bases from J, the gap between germline ends came to 9 bases. The CDR3 reads CASRRDYNEQFF. The DNA for the CDR3 is TGCGCCAGTAGGCGGGACTACAATGAGCAGTTCTTC.

The chain couples TRBV20-1 to TRBJ2-1, with 12 bases identical to TRBD2. Trimming at V came to 0 bases and at J to 5 bases, leaving 5 bases not matched to a gene. The CDR3 totals 16 residues. Per germline, CDR1 DFQATT and CDR2 SNEGSKA (reference sequence). CDR3 in amino acids: CSARDLWTSGDNEQFF. The CDR3 nucleotides read TGCAGTGCTAGAGATCTTTGGACTAGCGGGGACAATGAGCAGTTCTTC.

The sample holds many counts of this clonotype. This chain links TRBV12-3 or TRBV12-4 with TRBJ2-3; a possible D gene is TRBD2 (6 bases). The V end was cut by 5 bases, the J end by 8 bases, with 20 bases between. The length of the CDR3 is 15 residues. CDR3 residues: CASSDRDSDNLTQYF. In nucleotides, the CDR3 is TGTGCCAGCAGTGACCGGGACTCCGACAATCTTACGCAGTATTTT.

This clonotype was counted between two and nine times. The chain joins TRBV20-1 to TRBJ2-7; 9 bases are a match to TRBD2. The V gene's germline CDR1 is DFQATT and CDR2 SNEGSKA (reference sequence). The length of the CDR3 is 14 residues. The V gene end was trimmed by 0 bases and the J gene end by 4 bases; junction bases not matched to a gene: 4. As DNA, the CDR3 is TGCAGTGCTAGAGATCTAGCGGGGCGATACGAGCAGTACTTC. It encodes CSARDLAGRYEQYF.

J is TRBJ2-1 and V is TRBV18; 9 bases map to TRBD2. The germline V gene encodes CDR1 KGHSH and CDR2 LQKENI. The length of the CDR3 is 16 residues. Unmatched junction bases numbered 10, after V lost 3 bases and J lost 7 bases. The CDR3 is CASSPGLSGGGNEQFF. The CDR3 DNA sequence: TGTGCCAGCTCACCCGGTCTTAGCGGGGGCGGAAATGAGCAGTTCTTC.

This clonotype was picked up a small number of times. The chain uses TRBV24-1 and TRBJ2-1, with D perhaps matching TRBD1 (5 bases). Trimming took 3 bases from V and 5 from J, leaving 13 bases between them. The CDR3 has 15 amino acids. CDR1 and CDR2 from the germline V gene are KGHDR and SFDVKD. CDR3 in amino acids: CATSDPGFRDNEQFF. In DNA, the CDR3 is TGTGCCACCAGTGATCCAGGGTTCAGGGACAATGAGCAGTTCTTC.

Regarding this clonotype: A junction boundary mismatches the germline segment, possibly from a read error. This chain uses TRBV20-1 with TRBJ1-5; the D gene is possibly TRBD1 (6 bases). CDR3 length equals 17 residues. Germline CDR1 reads DFQATT; CDR2 reads SNEGSKA (reference sequence). CDR3 nucleotides: TGCTGTGCTAGAGATACCAGCCAGGGGATGGGACATCAGCCCCAGCATTTT. Residues: CCARDTSQGMGHQPQHF.

The CDR3 bases are TGCGCCAGCAGCTTATTGCAGACGGAGACCCAGTACTTC. Translation gives CASSLLQTETQYF. This chain links TRBV5-1 with TRBJ2-5; D is unresolved. V lost 2 bases and J lost 5, with 10 bases in between. The CDR3 is made up of 13 amino acids. Germline V lookup: CDR1 SGHRS, CDR2 YFSETQ.